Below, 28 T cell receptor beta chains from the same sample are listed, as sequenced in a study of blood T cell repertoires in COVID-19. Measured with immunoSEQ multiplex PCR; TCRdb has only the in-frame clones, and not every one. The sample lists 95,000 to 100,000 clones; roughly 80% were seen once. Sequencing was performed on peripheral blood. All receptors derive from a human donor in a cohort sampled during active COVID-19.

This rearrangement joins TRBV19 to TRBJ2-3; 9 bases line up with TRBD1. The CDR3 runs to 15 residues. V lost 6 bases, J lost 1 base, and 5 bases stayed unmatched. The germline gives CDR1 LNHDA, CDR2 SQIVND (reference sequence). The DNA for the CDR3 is TGTGCCAGTAGCCCCCGGGACAGGGGCACAGATACGCAGTATTTT. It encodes CASSPRDRGTDTQYF.

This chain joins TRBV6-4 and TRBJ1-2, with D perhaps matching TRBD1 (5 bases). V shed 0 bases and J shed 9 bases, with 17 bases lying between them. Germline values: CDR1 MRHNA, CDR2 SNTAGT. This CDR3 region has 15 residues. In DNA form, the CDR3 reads TGTGCCAGCAGTGACTCTGGTGGGGCATTGGGGCGCTACACCTTC. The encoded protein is CASSDSGGALGRYTF.

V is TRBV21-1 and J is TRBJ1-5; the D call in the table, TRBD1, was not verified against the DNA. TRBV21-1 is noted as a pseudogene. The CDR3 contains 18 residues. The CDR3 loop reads CASSKEARDRYSNQPQHF. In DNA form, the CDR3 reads TGTGCCAGCAGCAAAGAGGCCCGGGACAGGTATAGCAATCAGCCCCAGCATTTT.

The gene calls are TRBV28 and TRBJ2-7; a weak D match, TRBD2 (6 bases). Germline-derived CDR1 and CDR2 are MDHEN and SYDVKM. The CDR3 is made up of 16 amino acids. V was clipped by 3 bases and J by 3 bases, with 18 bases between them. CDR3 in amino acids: CASSFYGSGLFYEQYF. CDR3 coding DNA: TGTGCCAGCAGTTTTTATGGTAGCGGACTCTTCTACGAGCAGTACTTC.

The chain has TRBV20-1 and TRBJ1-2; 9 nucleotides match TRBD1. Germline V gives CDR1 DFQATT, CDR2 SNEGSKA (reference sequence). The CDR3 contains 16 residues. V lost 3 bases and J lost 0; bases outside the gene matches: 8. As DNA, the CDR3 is TGCAGTGCTAGTGTTGCCCACAGGGGGCCTAACTATGGCTACACCTTC. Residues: CSASVAHRGPNYGYTF.

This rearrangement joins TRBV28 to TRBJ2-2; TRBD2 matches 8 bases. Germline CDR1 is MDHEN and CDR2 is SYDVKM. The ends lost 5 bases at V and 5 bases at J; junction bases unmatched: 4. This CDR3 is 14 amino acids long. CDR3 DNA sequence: TGTGCCAGCAGTCGAGGACTAGCAACCGGGGAGCTGTTTTTT. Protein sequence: CASSRGLATGELFF.

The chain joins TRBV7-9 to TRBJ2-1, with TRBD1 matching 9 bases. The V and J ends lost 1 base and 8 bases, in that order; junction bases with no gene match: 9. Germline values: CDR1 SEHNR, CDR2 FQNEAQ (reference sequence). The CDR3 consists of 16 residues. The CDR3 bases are TGTGCCAGCAGCTTAGGGGGGACAGGGAGGCTGGATGAGCAGTTCTTC. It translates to CASSLGGTGRLDEQFF.

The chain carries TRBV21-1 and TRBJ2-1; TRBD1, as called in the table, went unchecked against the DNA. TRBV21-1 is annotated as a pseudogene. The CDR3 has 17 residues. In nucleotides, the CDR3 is TGTGCCAGCAGCAAATGGGACATCTCTAAAGACTACAATGAGCAGTTCTTC. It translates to CASSKWDISKDYNEQFF.

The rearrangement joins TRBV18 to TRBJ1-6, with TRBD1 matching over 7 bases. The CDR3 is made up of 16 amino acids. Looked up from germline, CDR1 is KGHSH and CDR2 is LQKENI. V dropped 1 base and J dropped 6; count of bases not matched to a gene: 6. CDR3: CASSPLGGQVNSPLHF. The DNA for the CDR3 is TGTGCCAGCTCACCACTCGGCGGACAGGTTAATTCACCCCTCCACTTT.

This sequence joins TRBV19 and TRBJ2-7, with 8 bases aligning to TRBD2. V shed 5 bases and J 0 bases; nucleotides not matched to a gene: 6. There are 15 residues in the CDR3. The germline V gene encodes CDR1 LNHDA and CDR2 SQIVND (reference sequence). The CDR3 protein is CASSLSSGSSYEQYF. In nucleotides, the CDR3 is TGTGCCAGTAGTCTATCTAGCGGGTCCTCCTACGAGCAGTACTTC.

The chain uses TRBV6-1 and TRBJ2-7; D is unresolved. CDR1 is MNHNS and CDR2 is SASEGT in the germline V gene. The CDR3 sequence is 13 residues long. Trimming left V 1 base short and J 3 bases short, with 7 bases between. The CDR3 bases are TGTGCCAGCAGTGAAGGATTAGACTACGAGCAGTACTTC. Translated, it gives CASSEGLDYEQYF.

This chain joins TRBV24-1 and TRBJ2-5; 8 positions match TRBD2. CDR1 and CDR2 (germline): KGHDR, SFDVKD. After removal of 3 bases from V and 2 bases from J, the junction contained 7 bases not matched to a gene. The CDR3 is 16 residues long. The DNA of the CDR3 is TGTGCCACCAGTGATCGGGGGGGATTGGGACAAGAGACCCAGTACTTC. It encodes CATSDRGGLGQETQYF.

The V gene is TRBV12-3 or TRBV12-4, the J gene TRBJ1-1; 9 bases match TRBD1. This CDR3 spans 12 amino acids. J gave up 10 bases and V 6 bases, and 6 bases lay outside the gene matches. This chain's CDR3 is CASRTGTGRAFF. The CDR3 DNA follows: TGTGCCAGCAGAACCGGGACAGGGAGAGCTTTCTTT.

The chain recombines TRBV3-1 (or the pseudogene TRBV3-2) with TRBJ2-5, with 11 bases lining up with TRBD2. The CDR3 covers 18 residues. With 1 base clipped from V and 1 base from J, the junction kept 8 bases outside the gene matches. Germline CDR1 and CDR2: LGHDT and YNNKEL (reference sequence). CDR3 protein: CASSQVAGGPGPQETQYF. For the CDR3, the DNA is TGTGCCAGCAGCCAAGTAGCGGGAGGGCCCGGCCCCCAAGAGACCCAGTACTTC.

The CDR3 sequence: CASGFGTGYNEQFF. The DNA of the CDR3 is TGTGCCAGCGGCTTCGGGACAGGGTACAATGAGCAGTTCTTC. The gene calls are TRBV25-1 and TRBJ2-1, with 9 positions matching TRBD1. V shed 8 bases, J shed 4 bases, and the junction held 6 bases outside the gene matches. The CDR3 contains 14 residues. In germline, CDR1 is MGHDK, CDR2 SYGVNS.

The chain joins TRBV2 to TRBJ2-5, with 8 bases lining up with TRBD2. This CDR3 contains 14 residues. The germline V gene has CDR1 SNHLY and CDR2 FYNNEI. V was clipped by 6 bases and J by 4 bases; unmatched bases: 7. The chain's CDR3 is CASRGGGPPETQYF. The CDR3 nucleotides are TGTGCCAGCAGGGGCGGGGGGCCCCCAGAGACCCAGTACTTC.

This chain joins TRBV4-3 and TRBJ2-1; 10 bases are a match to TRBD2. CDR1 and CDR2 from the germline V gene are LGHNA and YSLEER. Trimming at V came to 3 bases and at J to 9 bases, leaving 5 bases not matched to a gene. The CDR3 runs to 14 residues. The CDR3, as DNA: TGCGCCAGCAGCCAGTTTAGCGGGGGGAGTGAGCAGTTCTTC. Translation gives CASSQFSGGSEQFF.

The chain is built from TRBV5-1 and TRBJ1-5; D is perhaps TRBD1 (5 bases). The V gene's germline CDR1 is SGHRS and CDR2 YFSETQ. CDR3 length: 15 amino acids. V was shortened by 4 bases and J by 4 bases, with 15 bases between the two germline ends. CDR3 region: CASSLNSGANQPQHF. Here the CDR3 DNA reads TGCGCCAGCAGCCTTAACAGTGGGGCAAATCAGCCCCAGCATTTT. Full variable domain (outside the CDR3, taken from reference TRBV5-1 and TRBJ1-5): KAGVTQTPRYLIKTRGQQVTLSCSPISGHRSVSWYQQTPGQGLQFLFEYFSETQRNKGNFPGRFSGRQFSNSRSEMNVSTLELGDSALYLCASSLNSGANQPQHFGDGTRLSIL.

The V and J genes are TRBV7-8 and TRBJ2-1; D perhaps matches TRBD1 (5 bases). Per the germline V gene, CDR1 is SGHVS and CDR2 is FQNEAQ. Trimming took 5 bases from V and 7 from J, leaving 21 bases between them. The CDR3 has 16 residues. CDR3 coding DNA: TGTGCCAGCAGCCGATACAGGAAACCCGCCGATAATGAGCAGTTCTTC. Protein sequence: CASSRYRKPADNEQFF.

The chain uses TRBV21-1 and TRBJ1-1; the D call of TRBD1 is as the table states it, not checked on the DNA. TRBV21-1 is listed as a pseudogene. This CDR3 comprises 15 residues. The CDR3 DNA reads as TGTGCCAGCAGCAAAGGTAAACAGTACAACACTGAAGCTTTCTTT. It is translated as CASSKGKQYNTEAFF.

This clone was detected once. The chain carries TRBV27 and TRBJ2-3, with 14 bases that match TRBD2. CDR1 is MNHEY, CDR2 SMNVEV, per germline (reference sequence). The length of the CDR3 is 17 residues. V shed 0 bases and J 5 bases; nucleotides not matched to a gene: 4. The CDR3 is CASSLSGLAGVQDTQYF. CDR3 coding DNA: TGTGCCAGCAGTTTATCGGGACTAGCGGGAGTACAAGATACGCAGTATTTT.

DNA of the CDR3: TGTGCCAGCAGCCTGGACAGGGGGGCCCACGAGCAGTACTTC. Its protein is CASSLDRGAHEQYF. The chain joins TRBV7-9 to TRBJ2-7; 10 bases line up with TRBD1. The V and J ends lost 5 bases and 5 bases, in that order; junction bases with no gene match: 6. The CDR3 covers 14 residues. Looked up from germline, CDR1 is SEHNR and CDR2 is FQNEAQ (reference sequence).

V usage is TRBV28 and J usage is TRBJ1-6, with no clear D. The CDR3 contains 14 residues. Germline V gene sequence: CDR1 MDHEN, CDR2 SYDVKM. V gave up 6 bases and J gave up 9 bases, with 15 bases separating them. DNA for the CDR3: TGTGCCAGCAGGTTAGTGGGAGCCGGTTCACCCCTCCACTTT. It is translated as CASRLVGAGSPLHF.

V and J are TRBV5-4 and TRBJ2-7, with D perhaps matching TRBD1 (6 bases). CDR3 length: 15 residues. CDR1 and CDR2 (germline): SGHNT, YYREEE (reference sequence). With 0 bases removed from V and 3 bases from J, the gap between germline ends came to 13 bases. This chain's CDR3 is CASSLVGAGVYEQYF. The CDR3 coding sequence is TGTGCCAGCAGCTTGGTCGGTGCAGGGGTCTACGAGCAGTACTTC.

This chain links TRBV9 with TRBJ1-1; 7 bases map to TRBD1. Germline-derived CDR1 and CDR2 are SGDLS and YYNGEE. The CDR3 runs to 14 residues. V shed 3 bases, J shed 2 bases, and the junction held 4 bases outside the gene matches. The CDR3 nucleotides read TGTGCCAGCAGCGCACGACAGGGAAACACTGAAGCTTTCTTT. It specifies CASSARQGNTEAFF.

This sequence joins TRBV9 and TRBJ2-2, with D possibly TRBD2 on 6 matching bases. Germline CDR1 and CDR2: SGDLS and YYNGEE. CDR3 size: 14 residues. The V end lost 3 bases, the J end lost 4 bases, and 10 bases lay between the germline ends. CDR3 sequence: CASSALATTGELFF. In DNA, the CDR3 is TGTGCCAGCAGCGCCCTAGCGACCACCGGGGAGCTGTTTTTT. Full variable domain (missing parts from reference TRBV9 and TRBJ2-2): DSGVTQTPKHLITATGQRVTLRCSPRSGDLSVYWYQQSLDQGLQFLIQYYNGEERAKGNILERFSAQQFPDLHSELNLSSLELGDSALYFCASSALATTGELFFGEGSRLTVL.

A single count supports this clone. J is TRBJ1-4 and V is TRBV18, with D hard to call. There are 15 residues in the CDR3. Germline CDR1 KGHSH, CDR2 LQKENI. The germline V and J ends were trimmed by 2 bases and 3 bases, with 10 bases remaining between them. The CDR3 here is CASSPGEAANEKLFF. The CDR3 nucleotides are TGTGCCAGCTCACCAGGGGAGGCCGCTAATGAAAAACTGTTTTTT.

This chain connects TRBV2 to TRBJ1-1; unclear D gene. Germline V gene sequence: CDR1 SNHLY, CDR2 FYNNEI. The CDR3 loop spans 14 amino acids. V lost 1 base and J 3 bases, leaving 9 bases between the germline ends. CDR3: CASSEDGVDTEAFF. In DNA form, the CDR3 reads TGTGCCAGCAGTGAAGACGGTGTGGACACTGAAGCTTTCTTT.